This T cell receptor beta chain emerged from a study of graft-versus-host responses after intestinal transplantation listed by TCRdb under 2021. About the investigation overall: The transplants that recipients received were multivisceral, liver-intestinal, or isolated intestinal. Every recipient was given anti-thymocyte globulin induction, then maintenance tacrolimus and steroids for two to three years. After intestinal transplantation, graft-versus-host and host-versus-graft alloreactive T cell clones in the graft, circulation and bone marrow were tracked using bulk TCR-beta CDR3 sequencing. Alloreactive clones were identified by sequencing pre-transplant mixed lymphocyte reaction products and comparing them with unstimulated pre-transplant donor and recipient T cells. A cohort of 24 intestinal transplant recipients, including one retransplant, was enrolled, and 3 patients lacking pretransplant specimens were excluded. Donor T cell macrochimerism was defined as a peak of at least 4% donor T cells among recipient peripheral blood mononuclear cells. Rather than being sequenced by the commercial service, samples from a few later patients were sequenced in-house on an Illumina MiSeq and processed with MiXCR. Study-level results and caveats: GvH clones were found in recipient bone marrow, and some of the GvH clones appeared earlier in ileal mucosa or blood, which is consistent with an intestinal mucosal origin. The conclusions were limited by the relatively low number and heterogeneity of the intestinal transplant patients. In the allografts of patients with donor T cell macrochimerism, GvH to HvG T cell clonal ratios were high. Early after transplant, peak levels of circulating GvH clones were found to be associated with declines in HvG clones.

The germline V end is reduced by 4 bases and the J end by 10 bases; junction bases left unmatched: 6. The germline V gene yields MNHNS for CDR1 and SASEGT for CDR2. From cysteine to phenylalanine, the CDR3 is 13 amino acids long. Solely the CDR3 DNA is kept, with 39 bases framed from the first base. Libraries were built with the immunoSEQ multiplex PCR assay. For most patients, genomic DNA was isolated using the Qiagen DNeasy Blood and Tissue Kit and was shipped frozen to Adaptive Biotechnologies for TCR sequencing. High-throughput TCR-beta CDR3 sequencing of genomic DNA from most patients was performed by Adaptive Biotechnologies. As for the authors' bioinformatics: Adaptive's ImmunoSEQ software supplied the TCR sequencing data for 18 patients, while MiXCR and VDJtools were used to process three other patients. To correct CD4 versus CD8 sorting errors, any sequence found in both subsets at a frequency ratio below 5:1 was removed. CDR3 nucleotide sequences shared between donor and recipient were removed because the origin of such sequences could not be assigned. At least 2-fold expansion over unstimulated cells and a minimum CFSE-low frequency of 0.002% (template counts) or 0.001% (read counts) were required for clones to be classified as alloreactive. Mappable clones were those detected in sequenced pre-transplant spleen, lymph node, or MLR CFSE-low populations of the donor or recipient. The cumulative frequency of alloreactive clones was calculated as a percentage of all sequences, weighted by copy number. TCRdb obtained this table from immuneACCESS and retained in-frame rearrangements with V and J assigned. These tables miss some clones; where compared with another copy, unresolved V genes account for less than half of the shortfall, and the remainder is unexplained. V, J and clone size are those of that table, while D and trimming were read from the DNA. The sample data list some 14,000 clones, and around a third of these were observed just once. The leading ten clones occupy more than 5.5% of the sample.

What the time point label conveys for this sample: cells obtained before transplantation from donor or recipient. In mixed lymphocyte reactions, some 200,000 CFSE-labeled pre-transplant responders were plated with some 200,000 irradiated violet-dye-labeled stimulators and cultured for about six days. After the mixed lymphocyte reaction, proliferating CD3+CD4+CFSE-low and CD3+CD8+CFSE-low responder cells were FACS-sorted on a BD Influx sorter. Comments on this clone: Nothing much larger sits one base from this clone, and base qualities are not available.

The chain employs TRBV6-1 and TRBJ1-1, with 10 junctional bases fitting TRBD1. The sequence derives from a human patient who received an intestinal transplant. Sequencing used alloreactive CD4+ T cells from a mixed lymphocyte reaction culture, obtained before intestinal transplant. The cell subset or site label on this specimen signifies: CFSE-low proliferating T cells sorted from approximately 6-day pre-transplant mixed lymphocyte reaction (GvH or HvG direction). The CDR3: CASSVGQGVSAFF. At the DNA level, the sequence is TGTGCCAGCAGTGTTGGACAGGGGGTTTCAGCTTTCTTT.